The 8 T cell receptor beta chains presented below share a single source sample, sequenced in a study of blood T cell repertoires in COVID-19. TCRdb's copy holds only in-frame clones and misses some; the assay was immunoSEQ multiplex PCR. The sample holds approximately 300,000 clones, around 88% seen once. Sequencing used peripheral blood. These receptors came from a man in his thirties or forties with acute or convalescent COVID-19.

The chain couples TRBV5-1 to TRBJ2-2, with D uncertain. Trimming took off 0 bases at V and 0 bases at J, with 6 bases between the two ends. The CDR3 extends over 15 amino acids. Germline lookup yields CDR1 SGHRS and CDR2 YFSETQ. CDR3 coding DNA: TGCGCCAGCAGCTTGGGACACACGAACACCGGGGAGCTGTTTTTT. It yields the protein CASSLGHTNTGELFF.

V gene TRBV5-6 combines with J gene TRBJ1-5; 7 bases fit TRBD1. V trimming: 2 bases; J trimming: 3 bases; junction bases outside the gene matches: 5. This CDR3 contains 15 residues. Germline-derived CDR1 and CDR2 are SGHDT and YYEEEE. CDR3 region: CASSFGTAFNQPQHF. The CDR3 bases are TGTGCCAGCAGCTTTGGGACAGCTTTCAATCAGCCCCAGCATTTT.

The chain has TRBV5-8 and TRBJ1-3; D not certain. Germline CDR1 reads SGHTS; CDR2 reads YDEGEE. Trimming shortened V by 2 bases and J by 0 bases, and 15 bases separated the two germline ends. This CDR3 has 17 amino acids. CDR3 region: CASSFRSGSSSGNTIYF. CDR3 DNA: TGTGCCAGCAGCTTTAGATCAGGATCGAGCTCTGGAAACACCATATATTTT.

This clone was detected only once. The J gene is TRBJ1-4, the V gene TRBV7-9; D may be TRBD1 (6 bases). Germline CDR1 is SEHNR and CDR2 is FQNEAQ (reference sequence). V lost 1 base and J lost 5, with 8 bases in between. The CDR3 is 14 residues long. CDR3 sequence (DNA): TGTGCCAGCAGCTTAGGGACAGCAAATGAAAAACTGTTTTTT. It codes for CASSLGTANEKLFF.

This chain links TRBV28 with TRBJ1-5; 8 nucleotides align to TRBD1. Germline V gives CDR1 MDHEN, CDR2 SYDVKM. The CDR3 extends over 19 amino acids. Trimming at V came to 0 bases and at J to 1 base, leaving 11 bases not matched to a gene. The CDR3 sequence: CASSLWDRVLSRSNQPQHF. The CDR3 nucleotides are TGTGCCAGCAGTTTATGGGACAGGGTACTATCTAGGAGCAATCAGCCCCAGCATTTT.

V gene TRBV7-8 combines with J gene TRBJ2-2, with D possibly TRBD1 on 7 matching bases. The CDR3 consists of 16 residues. The germline V gene encodes CDR1 SGHVS and CDR2 FQNEAQ. Trimming pared 1 base from V and 4 bases from J, leaving 13 bases between. CDR3 protein: CASSLVSRGVTGELFF. CDR3 bases: TGTGCCAGCAGCTTAGTTTCCAGGGGGGTCACCGGGGAGCTGTTTTTT.

The chain has TRBV7-8 and TRBJ1-6; D is uncertain. With 1 base removed from V and 9 bases from J, the gap between germline ends came to 7 bases. The CDR3 contains 13 residues. Germline lookup yields CDR1 SGHVS and CDR2 FQNEAQ. CDR3 nucleotides: TGTGCCAGCAGCTTAGGTGTATCTTCACCCCTCCACTTT. It is translated as CASSLGVSSPLHF. The whole variable domain, filled in from reference TRBV7-8 and TRBJ1-6, reads GAGVSQSPRYKVAKRGQDVALRCDPISGHVSLFWYQQALGQGPEFLTYFQNEAQLDKSGLPSDRFFAERPEGSVSTLKIQRTQQEDSAVYLCASSLGVSSPLHFGNGTRLTVT.

The chain has TRBV6-5 and TRBJ1-3; D perhaps matches TRBD1 (6 bases). The CDR3 is made up of 15 amino acids. Germline V gene data show CDR1 as MNHEY and CDR2 as SVGAGI. V was cut by 7 bases and J by 6 bases, with 19 bases left in between. The CDR3 nucleotides are TGTGCCAGCAAGATTAACTTACAGGGTCCAAACACCATATATTTT. This sequence encodes CASKINLQGPNTIYF.